This TCR beta chain originates from a study of T cells in tuberculosis. The method was immunoSEQ multiplex PCR; TCRdb's version includes in-frame clones alone and lacks a portion of them. The sample includes roughly 34,000 clones, about nine tenths seen only once; the top ten take approximately 8.1%. Germline CDR1 is SGHTA and CDR2 is FQGNSA. The CDR3 extends over 15 amino acids. The junction had 3 bases not matched to a gene; V was cut back by 0 bases and J by 5 bases. Material: PBMCs. This clonotype was obtained from a donor aged 10 to 29 with latent tuberculosis or without tuberculosis infection. Some clones in this sample may be carry-over from other donors' samples. The chain carries TRBV7-2 and TRBJ2-1, with 8 bases lining up with TRBD2. The CDR3 here is CASSLASGAHNEQFF. CDR3 nucleotides: TGTGCCAGCAGCTTAGCTAGCGGGGCCCACAATGAGCAGTTCTTC.